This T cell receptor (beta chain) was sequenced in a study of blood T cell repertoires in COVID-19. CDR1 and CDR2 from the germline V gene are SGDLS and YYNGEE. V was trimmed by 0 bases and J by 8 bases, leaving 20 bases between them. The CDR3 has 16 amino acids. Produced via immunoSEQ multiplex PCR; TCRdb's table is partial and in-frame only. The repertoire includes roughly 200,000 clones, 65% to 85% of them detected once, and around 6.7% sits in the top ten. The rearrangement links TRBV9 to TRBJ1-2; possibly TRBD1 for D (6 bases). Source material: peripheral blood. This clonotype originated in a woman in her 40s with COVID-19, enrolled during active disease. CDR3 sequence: CASSVDSSGRGRGYTF. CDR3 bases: TGTGCCAGCAGCGTAGATAGCTCAGGCAGGGGAAGAGGCTACACCTTC.